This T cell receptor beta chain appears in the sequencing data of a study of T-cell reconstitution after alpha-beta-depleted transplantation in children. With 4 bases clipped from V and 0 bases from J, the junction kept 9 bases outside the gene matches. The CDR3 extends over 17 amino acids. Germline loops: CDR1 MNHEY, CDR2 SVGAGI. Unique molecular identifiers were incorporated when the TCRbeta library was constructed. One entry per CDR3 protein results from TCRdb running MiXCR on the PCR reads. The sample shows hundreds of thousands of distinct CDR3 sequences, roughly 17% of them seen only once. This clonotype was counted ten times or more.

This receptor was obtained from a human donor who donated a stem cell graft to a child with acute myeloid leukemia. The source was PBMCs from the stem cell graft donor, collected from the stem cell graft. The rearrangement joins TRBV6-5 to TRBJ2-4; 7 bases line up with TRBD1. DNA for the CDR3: TGTGCCAGCAGTTCAAGACAGGGCTTTATAGCCAAAAACATTCAGTACTTC. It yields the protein CASSSRQGFIAKNIQYF.